This T cell receptor (beta chain) was captured in a study of T cell clonotyping in hematopoietic cell transplantation. Profiled with immunoSEQ multiplex PCR; TCRdb holds only in-frame clones, not every one. The sample shows about 3,500 clones, roughly 70% of them seen only once. The V gene end was trimmed by 5 bases and the J gene end by 2 bases; junction bases not matched to a gene: 4. The V gene's germline CDR1 is MDHEN and CDR2 SYDVKM. This CDR3 contains 14 residues. This clone has a single count. The chain joins TRBV28 to TRBJ2-5; 8 positions match TRBD1. The TCR was taken from a male patient aged 35-50 years who had an allogeneic stem cell transplant from an unrelated donor, so the T cells may come from the graft donor. Some clones in this sample may be carry-over from other donors' samples. Sequencing used peripheral blood mononuclear cells, obtained 30 days after allogeneic stem cell transplant. The CDR3 region has the DNA TGTGCCAGCAGTCTGACAGGGGATCAAGAGACCCAGTACTTC. As protein: CASSLTGDQETQYF.